Below are 14 T cell receptor beta chains sequenced from a single sample in a study of beta chain features in type 1 diabetes. Of the isolated RNA, all was reverse transcribed, and so the sequenced material was expressed TCRB transcripts. Measured with immunoSEQ multiplex PCR; TCRdb has only the in-frame clones, and not every one. This table has approximately 250,000 clones, more than 9% appearing once. Sequenced input: naive CD4+ T cells from blood. These receptors came from a woman aged 18-35 years in good health.

The chain combines TRBV7-2 with TRBJ2-2, with 11 bases lining up with TRBD2. Germline loops: CDR1 SGHTA, CDR2 FQGNSA. The V segment lost 0 bases and the J segment 0 bases; nucleotides outside the gene matches: 3. The CDR3 extends over 18 amino acids. The CDR3 here is CASSLAASGGSNTGELFF. In DNA, the CDR3 is TGTGCCAGCAGCTTAGCGGCTAGCGGGGGGTCGAACACCGGGGAGCTGTTTTTT.

The chain employs TRBV9 and TRBJ2-6; tentatively, D is TRBD2 (7 bases). CDR1 and CDR2 from the germline V gene are SGDLS and YYNGEE. Trimming cost V 0 bases and J 4 bases, with 17 bases left between them. This CDR3 has 18 amino acids. Here the CDR3 reads CASSVEGGRVTGANVLTF. CDR3 nucleotide sequence: TGTGCCAGCAGCGTAGAAGGGGGGAGGGTAACAGGGGCCAACGTCCTGACTTTC. The full variable domain, with the rest looked up from reference TRBV9 and TRBJ2-6, is DSGVTQTPKHLITATGQRVTLRCSPRSGDLSVYWYQQSLDQGLQFLIQYYNGEERAKGNILERFSAQQFPDLHSELNLSSLELGDSALYFCASSVEGGRVTGANVLTFGAGSRLTVL.

As DNA, the CDR3 is TGTGCCACCAGCAGAGATCCCAGGGTTGGTGAAAAACTGTTTTTT. This encodes CATSRDPRVGEKLFF. The V call is TRBV15, the J call TRBJ1-4; D is possibly TRBD1 (5 bases). V dropped 0 bases and J dropped 7 bases, with 12 bases sitting between them. The CDR3 consists of 15 residues. Germline loops: CDR1 LNHNV, CDR2 YYDKDF (reference sequence).

This clone has more than one count but fewer than ten. The V gene is TRBV7-2, the J gene TRBJ1-5, with no clear D. With 1 base removed from V and 7 bases from J, the gap between germline ends came to 8 bases. Germline CDR1 SGHTA, CDR2 FQGNSA. CDR3 size: 13 residues. This CDR3 reads CASSLDAGQPQHF. Written as DNA, the CDR3 is TGTGCCAGCAGCTTAGATGCGGGACAGCCCCAGCATTTT.

This clone was counted only a few times. This sequence joins TRBV6-1 and TRBJ2-5; 7 positions agree with TRBD1. CDR1 is MNHNS, CDR2 SASEGT, per germline. The V gene end was trimmed by 2 bases and the J gene end by 5 bases; junction bases not matched to a gene: 8. The CDR3 contains 15 residues. CDR3: CASSELSTQGETQYF. CDR3 nucleotides: TGTGCCAGCAGTGAACTGAGTACACAGGGGGAGACCCAGTACTTC.

The gene calls are TRBV4-2 and TRBJ2-3; 8 nucleotides agree with TRBD1. With 0 bases clipped from V and 2 bases from J, the junction kept 10 bases outside the gene matches. Germline lookup yields CDR1 LGHNA and CDR2 YNFKEQ. The CDR3 totals 18 residues. The chain's CDR3 is CASSQEGFRQGATDTQYF. CDR3 bases: TGTGCCAGCAGCCAAGAAGGGTTTCGGCAGGGGGCCACAGATACGCAGTATTTT.

The chain uses TRBV5-4 and TRBJ2-3; TRBD2 matches 11 bases. CDR1 SGHNT and CDR2 YYREEE come from the germline V gene (reference sequence). Trimming removed 0 bases from V and 3 bases from J; junction bases left unmatched: 3. The CDR3 covers 16 residues. The DNA for the CDR3 is TGTGCCAGCAGCTTGGGGACTAGCGGGTCGACAGATACGCAGTATTTT. Translation: CASSLGTSGSTDTQYF.

This CDR3 reads CASSFDRFSYNEQFF. For the CDR3, the DNA is TGTGCCAGCAGTTTTGACAGGTTTTCCTACAATGAGCAGTTCTTC. V gene TRBV28 combines with J gene TRBJ2-1; D possibly corresponds to TRBD1 (6 bases). Germline loops: CDR1 MDHEN, CDR2 SYDVKM. This CDR3 has 15 amino acids. Trimming removed 3 bases from V and 1 base from J, with 10 bases in between.

There are a few counts of this clone. The chain employs TRBV30 and TRBJ1-4, with 10 bases fitting TRBD1. CDR1 is GTSNPN, CDR2 SVGIG, per germline (reference sequence). This CDR3 spans 17 amino acids. V shed 3 bases and J 2 bases; nucleotides not matched to a gene: 9. The CDR3 DNA reads TGTGCCTGGAGGGACGAGGACAGGGGGAGGACTAATGAAAAACTGTTTTTT. Amino acids: CAWRDEDRGRTNEKLFF.

DNA of the CDR3: TGTGCCAGCAGCGTAGGGTCTAGCGGGGGCACAGATACGCAGTATTTT. The encoded protein is CASSVGSSGGTDTQYF. V usage is TRBV9 and J usage is TRBJ2-3; 9 bases fit TRBD2. The CDR3 length is 16 residues. Germline trimming cut 0 bases from V and 1 base from J; bases unmatched to any gene: 3. Germline assignment: CDR1 SGDLS and CDR2 YYNGEE.

The CDR3 coding sequence is TGTGCCAGCAGTTATAACAGGGGGCTCCCCTACAATGAGCAGTTCTTC. This translates into CASSYNRGLPYNEQFF. V is TRBV5-6 and J is TRBJ2-1, with TRBD1 matching 9 bases. The CDR3 totals 16 residues. V lost 5 bases and J lost 2; bases outside the gene matches: 8. The germline CDR1 and CDR2 sequences are SGHDT and YYEEEE.

The chain joins TRBV5-1 to TRBJ1-1; 9 bases are a match to TRBD1. V was pared by 6 bases and J by 2 bases, with 5 bases of the junction left unmatched. Per germline, CDR1 SGHRS and CDR2 YFSETQ. The CDR3 has 14 amino acids. CDR3 amino acids: CASKEQGANTEAFF. The DNA of the CDR3 is TGCGCCAGCAAGGAACAGGGGGCCAACACTGAAGCTTTCTTT.

The chain joins TRBV5-4 to TRBJ2-2; 7 nucleotides line up with TRBD1. The length of the CDR3 is 16 residues. The V gene's germline CDR1 is SGHNT and CDR2 YYREEE (reference sequence). The junction had 7 bases not matched to a gene; V was cut back by 3 bases and J by 2 bases. The CDR3 reads CASSSWTGANTGELFF. CDR3 DNA: TGTGCCAGCAGCTCGTGGACAGGAGCTAACACCGGGGAGCTGTTTTTT.

The sample holds a few counts of this clone. This chain connects TRBV29-1 to TRBJ2-7, with TRBD2 matching over 12 bases. The V segment lost 1 base and the J segment 5 bases; nucleotides outside the gene matches: 6. The CDR3 consists of 15 residues. Germline assignment: CDR1 SQVTM and CDR2 ANQGSEA. DNA for the CDR3: TGCAGCGTTGAAGGGGGACTAGCGGGTCTCAACGAGCAGTACTTC. It translates to CSVEGGLAGLNEQYF.